This is a list of T cell receptor beta chains from one sample in a study of blood T cell repertoires in COVID-19. TCRdb's copy holds only in-frame clones and misses some; the assay was immunoSEQ multiplex PCR. The data show 57,000 or so clones, about nine tenths seen once. Material: peripheral blood. These receptors were obtained from a woman aged 45-65 years with active or convalescent COVID-19. CDR3s include the opening cysteine and the closing phenylalanine or tryptophan. D genes are given only for firm matches. A row's size may be missing; if present it is once, few, many or a size class.

TRBD1	16	-	TRBJ2-2	TRBV13	CASTYSPDRGAGELFF	TGTGCCAGCACCTATTCCCCGGACAGGGGCGCCGGGGAGCTGTTTTTT
TRBD2	17	once	TRBJ2-7	TRBV11-2	CASSQAAGVWSSYEQYF	TGTGCCAGCAGCCAGGCAGCGGGAGTTTGGTCCTCCTACGAGCAGTACTTC
TRBD1	19	-	TRBJ1-3	TRBV9	CASSARTGNFPFAGNTIYF	TGTGCCAGCAGCGCCCGGACAGGGAATTTCCCTTTCGCTGGAAACACCATATATTTT
-	13	-	TRBJ1-2	TRBV6-5	CASKSGDIYGYTF	TGTGCCAGCAAGTCGGGAGATATCTATGGCTACACCTTC
-	12	-	TRBJ1-2	TRBV11-2	CASSFEGDGYTF	TGTGCCAGCAGCTTTGAAGGGGATGGCTACACCTTC
-	15	-	TRBJ2-1	TRBV7-6	CASSLRGDLYNEQFF	TGTGCCAGCAGCTTACGAGGGGACTTGTACAATGAGCAGTTCTTC
-	16	-	TRBJ1-2	TRBV10-2	CARGGGYRITSYGYTF	TGCGCCCGCGGGGGGGGGTACAGGATTACCTCCTATGGCTACACCTTC
-	14	few	TRBJ1-1	TRBV9	CASSPRGVNTEAFF	TGTGCCAGCAGCCCCAGGGGAGTAAACACTGAAGCTTTCTTT
TRBD1	14	-	TRBJ1-2	TRBV5-4	CASSSQGTGGSYTF	TGTGCCAGCAGCTCGCAGGGGACAGGGGGATCCTACACCTTC
-	14	-	TRBJ1-2	TRBV13	CASSRGTVDYGYTF	TGTGCCAGCAGCCGGGGGACGGTCGACTATGGCTACACCTTC
TRBD1	15	-	TRBJ2-7	TRBV9	CASSVGTGGFYEQYF	TGTGCCAGCAGCGTCGGGACAGGGGGCTTCTACGAGCAGTACTTC
-	16	-	TRBJ1-1	TRBV19	CASSMKIGGENTEAFF	TGTGCCAGTAGTATGAAAATCGGGGGGGAAAACACTGAAGCTTTCTTT
-	14	-	TRBJ2-2	TRBV19	CASSIDRGTGELFF	TGTGCCAGTAGTATAGATCGCGGGACCGGGGAGCTGTTTTTT
-	13	-	TRBJ2-3	TRBV24-1	CATSGTSTDTQYF	TGTGCCACCAGTGGAACTAGCACAGATACGCAGTATTTT
TRBD1	16	-	TRBJ1-2	TRBV12-5	CASGFQNQGVLYGYTF	TGTGCTAGTGGTTTCCAAAATCAGGGGGTATTGTATGGCTACACCTTC
TRBD1	14	once	TRBJ1-1	TRBV5-1	CASSGGQANTEAFF	TGCGCCAGCAGCGGGGGACAGGCGAACACTGAAGCTTTCTTT
-	14	-	TRBJ1-2	TRBV7-9	CASTAGGGNYGYTF	TGTGCCAGCACCGCCGGGGGAGGAAACTATGGCTACACCTTC
-	13	-	TRBJ1-1	TRBV29-1	CSVILLLNTEAFF	TGCAGCGTTATACTACTTTTGAACACTGAAGCTTTCTTT
-	17	-	TRBJ1-4	TRBV28	CASSLPPRRRANEKLFF	TGTGCCAGCAGTTTACCACCGCGACGGCGGGCTAATGAAAAACTGTTTTTT
TRBD2	16	-	TRBJ2-7	TRBV7-9	CASPKASIAGEGEQYF	TGTGCCAGCCCTAAGGCCTCAATAGCGGGAGAAGGGGAGCAGTACTTC
-	13	-	TRBJ1-1	TRBV9	CASSVRSNTEAFF	TGTGCCAGCAGCGTACGGTCAAACACTGAAGCTTTCTTT
-	14	once	TRBJ2-3	TRBV13	CASSSRTSTDTQYF	TGTGCCAGCAGCTCTCGGACTAGCACAGATACGCAGTATTTT
-	14	-	TRBJ1-5	TRBV7-8	CASSLSSGFQPQHF	TGTGCCAGCAGCTTAAGCTCGGGGTTTCAGCCCCAGCATTTT
-	17	-	TRBJ2-1	TRBV4-2	CASSQGSGMGRYNEQFF	TGTGCCAGCAGCCAAGGGTCAGGTATGGGGAGATACAATGAGCAGTTCTTC
TRBD2	16	-	TRBJ2-1	TRBV7-8	CASSLAGSGRLNEQFF	TGTGCCAGCAGCTTAGCGGGTAGCGGGAGGCTCAATGAGCAGTTCTTC
TRBD2	19	-	TRBJ2-3	TRBV13	CASSYDGTSGLNGTDTQYF	TGTGCCAGCAGCTACGACGGGACTAGCGGTTTGAATGGCACAGATACGCAGTATTTT
TRBD1	15	-	TRBJ2-7	TRBV5-6	CASSGSGTGLYEQYF	TGTGCCAGCAGCGGATCCGGGACAGGGTTATACGAGCAGTACTTC
TRBD1	17	once	TRBJ1-6	TRBV30	CAWSVHEGTGLNSPLHF	TGTGCCTGGAGTGTACACGAGGGGACAGGGCTAAATTCACCCCTCCACTTT
-	15	-	TRBJ2-1	TRBV7-2	CASSQSLVSYNEQFF	TGTGCCAGCAGCCAGTCCCTAGTCTCCTACAATGAGCAGTTCTTC
TRBD1	19	-	TRBJ1-3	TRBV9	CASSVGLGPGTGAGNTIYF	TGTGCCAGCAGCGTAGGCCTAGGTCCCGGGACAGGGGCTGGAAACACCATATATTTT
-	16	few	TRBJ2-7	TRBV7-8	CASSLVVWGGSYEQYF	TGTGCCAGCAGCTTAGTGGTCTGGGGAGGCTCCTACGAGCAGTACTTC
-	15	-	TRBJ2-5	TRBV13	CASSLGQGYQETQYF	TGTGCCAGCAGCTTAGGGCAGGGGTACCAAGAGACCCAGTACTTC
-	11	once	TRBJ1-2	TRBV29-1	CSVTATYGYTF	TGCAGCGTCACTGCCACCTATGGCTACACCTTC
TRBD1	13	-	TRBJ1-1	TRBV5-1	CASKQGANTEAFF	TGCGCCAGCAAACAGGGGGCTAACACTGAAGCTTTCTTT
-	16	-	TRBJ1-3	TRBV4-2	CASSQDNGQSGNTIYF	TGTGCCAGCAGCCAAGATAACGGACAATCGGGAAACACCATATATTTT
-	13	-	TRBJ2-1	TRBV6-2/TRBV6-3	CASSSGSYNEQFF	TGTGCCAGCAGTAGCGGCTCCTACAATGAGCAGTTCTTC
TRBD2	16	-	TRBJ2-3	TRBV3-1/TRBV3-2	CASSQDPSGSTDTQYF	TGTGCCAGCAGCCAAGACCCTAGCGGGAGCACAGATACGCAGTATTTT
-	13	-	TRBJ2-5	TRBV23-1	CASSQRIQETQYF	TGCGCCAGCAGTCAGAGGATACAAGAGACCCAGTACTTC
TRBD1	18	-	TRBJ2-7	TRBV5-1	CASSLAPVQRQGRYEQYF	TGCGCCAGCAGCTTGGCCCCCGTTCAACGACAGGGACGTTACGAGCAGTACTTC
TRBD1	15	-	TRBJ1-5	TRBV2	CASSEIGQGVQPQHF	TGTGCCAGCAGTGAAATAGGACAGGGTGTGCAGCCCCAGCATTTT
TRBD1	16	-	TRBJ2-7	TRBV13	CASSLGGGTGLGEQYF	TGTGCCAGCAGCTTAGGAGGAGGGACAGGGCTCGGCGAGCAGTACTTC
TRBD1	13	-	TRBJ1-5	TRBV29-1	CSVGQGTNQPQHF	TGCAGCGTTGGACAGGGGACGAATCAGCCCCAGCATTTT
TRBD2	19	-	TRBJ2-1	TRBV11-2	CASSLESKASGRIYNEQFF	TGTGCCAGCAGCTTAGAAAGTAAGGCTAGCGGGAGGATTTACAATGAGCAGTTCTTC
-	13	-	TRBJ2-7	TRBV3-1/TRBV3-2	CASSQGLNYEQYF	TGTGCCAGCAGCCAAGGACTAAATTACGAGCAGTACTTC
TRBD1	15	-	TRBJ1-1	TRBV3-1/TRBV3-2	CASSLGTGRNTEAFF	TGTGCCAGCAGCCTGGGGACAGGGAGGAACACTGAAGCTTTCTTT
-	14	-	TRBJ1-5	TRBV7-9	CASSSAGGNQPQHF	TGTGCCAGCAGCTCGGCAGGGGGCAATCAGCCCCAGCATTTT
TRBD2	17	once	TRBJ2-1	TRBV7-9	CASSLYPRAGGQGEQFF	TGTGCCAGCAGCTTATATCCCAGAGCGGGAGGGCAAGGTGAGCAGTTCTTC
TRBD1	16	few	TRBJ2-2	TRBV15	CATSADRVLNTGELFF	TGTGCCACCAGCGCCGACAGGGTTCTGAACACCGGGGAGCTGTTTTTT
TRBD1	17	-	TRBJ1-2	TRBV27	CASATGTGIWPYDGYTF	TGTGCCAGCGCTACCGGGACAGGCATTTGGCCCTATGATGGCTACACCTTC
TRBD1	13	-	TRBJ1-2	TRBV6-5	CASSLDRNYGYTF	TGTGCCAGCAGTCTGGACAGGAACTATGGCTACACCTTC
-	15	few	TRBJ1-3	TRBV3-1/TRBV3-2	CASSLQKGYGNTIYF	TGTGCCAGCAGCCTACAGAAGGGGTACGGAAACACCATATATTTT
-	16	-	TRBJ2-3	TRBV9	CASSPRVVAGTDTQYF	TGTGCCAGCAGCCCCCGCGTGGTAGCGGGCACAGATACGCAGTATTTT
TRBD1	14	-	TRBJ1-1	TRBV5-1	CASSYGQEATEAFF	TGCGCCAGCAGCTACGGACAGGAAGCCACTGAAGCTTTCTTT
TRBD1	14	-	TRBJ1-1	TRBV9	CASSRQGANFEAFF	TGTGCCAGCAGCAGACAGGGGGCCAACTTTGAAGCTTTCTTT
-	16	-	TRBJ1-4	TRBV9	CASSVDGQGIYEKLFF	TGTGCCAGCAGCGTAGACGGCCAGGGAATATATGAAAAACTGTTTTTT
-	15	once	TRBJ1-1	TRBV5-1	CASSLGSQVNTEAFF	TGCGCCAGCAGCTTGGGATCTCAGGTAAACACTGAAGCTTTCTTT
-	12	-	TRBJ1-6	TRBV30	CAWSLEVSPLHF	TGTGCCTGGAGTTTAGAGGTTTCACCCCTCCACTTT
TRBD2	13	-	TRBJ2-7	TRBV29-1	CSVILAGAYEQYF	TGCAGCGTTATACTAGCGGGAGCCTACGAGCAGTACTTC
TRBD2	15	-	TRBJ2-7	TRBV28	CASSSLGGGLNEQYF	TGTGCCAGTAGCTCACTTGGGGGGGGTCTTAACGAGCAGTACTTC